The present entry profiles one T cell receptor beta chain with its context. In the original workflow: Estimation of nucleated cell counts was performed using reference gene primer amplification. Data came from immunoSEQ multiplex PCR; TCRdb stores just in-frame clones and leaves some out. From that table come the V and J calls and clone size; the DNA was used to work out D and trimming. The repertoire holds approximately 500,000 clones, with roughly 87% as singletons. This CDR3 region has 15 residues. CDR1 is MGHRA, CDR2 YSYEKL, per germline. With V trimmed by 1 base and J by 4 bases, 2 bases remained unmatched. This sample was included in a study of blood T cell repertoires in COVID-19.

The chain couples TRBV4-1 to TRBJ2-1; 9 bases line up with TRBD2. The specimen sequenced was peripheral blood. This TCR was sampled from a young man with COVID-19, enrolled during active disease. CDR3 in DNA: TGCGCCAGCAGCCAAGTAAGCGGGGGGTACAATGAGCAGTTCTTC. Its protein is CASSQVSGGYNEQFF.